This T cell receptor (beta chain) is from a study of shared clonotypes between healthy human individuals. Study-level points and caveats: Several donors held about 5.1% of naive CD4 clonotypes in common.

TCRdb keeps only in-frame clones here, not all; method: immunoSEQ multiplex PCR. The sample shows about 2.4 million clones, 90% to 95% of them seen only once. Concerning this clone: Its matching antigen is unknown.

The sequenced sample was naive CD4+ T cells sorted from blood. Sample subset: CD45RA+ positively selected. This TCR came from a man aged 18 to 30 in good health.

In nucleotides, the CDR3 is TGTGCCAGCTCACCACCGGAGAGGAATAATTCACCCCTCCACTTT. It codes for CASSPPERNNSPLHF. The chain joins TRBV18 to TRBJ1-6; D not certain. CDR1 is KGHSH, CDR2 LQKENI, per germline. V lost 0 bases to trimming and J lost 5 bases, with 8 bases between them. The CDR3 loop spans 15 amino acids. The variable domain in full, with the rest retrieved from reference TRBV18 and TRBJ1-6, is NAGVMQNPRHLVRRRGQEARLRCSPMKGHSHVYWYRQLPEEGLKFMVYLQKENIIDESGMPKERFSAEFPKEGPSILRIQQVVRGDSAAYFCASSPPERNNSPLHFGNGTRLTVT.